The 25 T cell receptor beta chains presented below share a single source sample, sequenced in a study of T cell responses to AZD1222 COVID-19 vaccine. Profiling relied on immunoSEQ multiplex PCR, and the TCRdb table lists in-frame clones only, not all of them. This table holds under 85,000 clones, nearly 90% found once. The sequences come from peripheral blood, collected on day 0 of AZD1222 vaccination. Receptor source: an adult in good health.

This rearrangement joins TRBV12-3 or TRBV12-4 to TRBJ2-2; TRBD1 is a possible D gene (5 bases). CDR3 length: 13 amino acids. Between the trimmed V and J ends, which lost 3 bases and 7 bases, there was a span of 9 bases. The CDR3 nucleotides read TGTGCCAGCAGTTTCCAGGGTGGCGGGGAGCTGTTTTTT. It specifies CASSFQGGGELFF.

The chain recombines TRBV5-6 with TRBJ2-7; TRBD1 matches 7 bases. This CDR3 has 13 residues. Germline V gene sequence: CDR1 SGHDT, CDR2 YYEEEE. With 5 bases clipped from V and 4 bases from J, the junction kept 6 bases outside the gene matches. In DNA, the CDR3 is TGTGCCAGCAGTAGCACAGGGGTATACGAGCAGTACTTC. This encodes CASSSTGVYEQYF.

This chain joins TRBV11-2 and TRBJ2-1, with D perhaps assigned TRBD1 or TRBD2 (5 bases each). V was shortened by 5 bases and J by 8 bases, with 13 bases between the two germline ends. The germline gives CDR1 SGHAT, CDR2 FQNNGV. The CDR3 is 13 amino acids. The CDR3 loop is CASSPRLGDEQFF. The CDR3 coding sequence is TGTGCCAGCAGCCCGCGGTTGGGGGATGAGCAGTTCTTC.

The chain links TRBV24-1 to TRBJ2-5, with TRBD2 as a possible D gene (6 bases). Trimming cost V 3 bases and J 5 bases, with 18 bases left between them. The CDR3 is 16 residues long. In germline, CDR1 is KGHDR, CDR2 SFDVKD. This CDR3 is CATSDPTEGVSETQYF. Here the CDR3 DNA reads TGTGCCACCAGTGATCCGACGGAGGGAGTATCGGAGACCCAGTACTTC.

The chain links TRBV12-3 or TRBV12-4 to TRBJ1-1, with 9 bases matching TRBD1. This CDR3 spans 13 amino acids. The trim removed 6 bases at V and 10 bases at J, leaving 9 bases unmatched. CDR3 DNA sequence: TGTGCCAGCAGCTACAGGGGGCTCGTATCAGCTTTCTTT. This encodes CASSYRGLVSAFF.

The chain combines TRBV19 with TRBJ2-2; 7 positions agree with TRBD2. CDR1 is LNHDA, CDR2 SQIVND, per germline (reference sequence). The CDR3 covers 15 residues. V shed 5 bases and J 1 base; nucleotides not matched to a gene: 4. This CDR3 reads CASSVGLGNTGELFF. Written as DNA, the CDR3 is TGTGCCAGTAGTGTAGGACTAGGGAACACCGGGGAGCTGTTTTTT. The complete variable domain, with remaining parts taken from reference TRBV19 and TRBJ2-2, reads DGGITQSPKYLFRKEGQNVTLSCEQNLNHDAMYWYRQDPGQGLRLIYYSQIVNDFQKGDIAEGYSVSREKKESFPLTVTSAQKNPTAFYLCASSVGLGNTGELFFGEGSRLTVL.

J is TRBJ2-7 and V is TRBV12-1; the table's D gene call, TRBD1, was not cross checked with the DNA. TRBV12-1 is classified as a pseudogene. This CDR3 region has 14 residues. CDR3 protein: CAIKDMAFSYEQYV. For the CDR3, the DNA is TGTGCCATCAAGGACATGGCTTTCTCCTACGAGCAGTACGTC.

V is TRBV7-6 and J is TRBJ2-3, with 13 bases matching TRBD2. The CDR3 runs to 16 residues. The germline V gene encodes CDR1 SGHVS and CDR2 FNYEAQ. The V segment lost 3 bases and the J segment 7 bases; nucleotides outside the gene matches: 7. CDR3 region: CASSFLTSGGAYTQYF. The CDR3 DNA reads as TGTGCCAGCAGCTTCCTAACTAGCGGGGGGGCCTATACGCAGTATTTT.

V is TRBV3-1 (or the pseudogene TRBV3-2) and J is TRBJ1-3; D not resolved. This CDR3 region has 16 residues. Germline values: CDR1 LGHDT, CDR2 YNNKEL (reference sequence). V lost 4 bases to trimming and J lost 0 bases, with 13 bases between them. The CDR3 DNA reads as TGTGCCAGCAGCCTCCCTTCCCTGAACTCTGGAAACACCATATATTTT. As protein: CASSLPSLNSGNTIYF.

Worth noting for this clone: This same CDR3 is encoded by further DNA sequences in the sample. The chain combines TRBV28 with TRBJ1-1, with no clear D. CDR1 and CDR2 from the germline V gene are MDHEN and SYDVKM. Trimming took 7 bases from V and 1 from J, leaving 4 bases between them. This CDR3 is built from 11 residues. CDR3 in DNA: TGTGCCAGCATTGGGAACACTGAAGCTTTCTTT. Its protein product is CASIGNTEAFF.

The chain employs TRBV28 and TRBJ2-7; TRBD1 aligns across 7 bases. The length of the CDR3 is 12 residues. Germline CDR1 and CDR2: MDHEN and SYDVKM. Trimming cost V 5 bases and J 8 bases; bases outside gene matches: 6. The CDR3 is CASSTTGVQQYF. The CDR3 coding sequence is TGTGCCAGCAGTACCACAGGGGTGCAGCAGTACTTC.

This chain links TRBV29-1 with TRBJ1-2, with 10 bases identical to TRBD1. The CDR3 consists of 14 residues. The germline CDR1 and CDR2 sequences are SQVTM and ANQGSEA. V was clipped by 7 bases and J by 2 bases; unmatched bases: 7. In nucleotides, the CDR3 is TGCAGCGCCCCCCTGGGACAGGGGAACTATGGCTACACCTTC. Amino acid sequence: CSAPLGQGNYGYTF.

The chain links TRBV10-3 to TRBJ2-6, with D possibly being TRBD1 or TRBD2 (6 bases each). Germline CDR1 reads ENHRY; CDR2 reads SYGVKD. CDR3 length: 17 amino acids. V gave up 6 bases and J gave up 0 bases, with 15 bases separating them. CDR3 region: CAISREGGRSGANVLTF. CDR3 bases: TGTGCCATCAGCCGGGAAGGGGGGCGCTCTGGGGCCAACGTCCTGACTTTC.

The chain is built from TRBV14 and TRBJ2-4; 9 positions match TRBD1. V lost 4 bases, J lost 0 bases, and 4 bases stayed unmatched. CDR3 length equals 16 residues. Germline CDR1 is SGHDN and CDR2 is FVKESK. The CDR3: CASSRMGQGAKNIQYF. DNA for the CDR3: TGTGCCAGCAGCCGGATGGGACAGGGAGCCAAAAACATTCAGTACTTC.

The chain couples TRBV5-1 to TRBJ2-5; 14 nucleotides align to TRBD2. With V trimmed by 4 bases and J by 7 bases, 12 bases remained unmatched. The germline gives CDR1 SGHRS, CDR2 YFSETQ. CDR3 length: 17 amino acids. The CDR3 loop reads CASSGRLAGGLEVTQYF. CDR3 nucleotides: TGCGCCAGCAGCGGCAGACTAGCGGGAGGGCTGGAGGTGACCCAGTACTTC.

The genes are TRBV29-1 and TRBJ1-2, with D possibly TRBD1 on 5 matching bases. There are 14 residues in the CDR3. Germline V gene data show CDR1 as SQVTM and CDR2 as ANQGSEA. V was trimmed by 3 bases and J by 7 bases, leaving 18 bases between them. CDR3 residues: CSVDPRFRESGYTF. CDR3 coding DNA: TGCAGCGTTGATCCGAGATTCAGGGAGAGTGGCTACACCTTC.

The rearrangement joins TRBV5-1 to TRBJ2-3, with 9 bases lining up with TRBD1. J lost 1 base, V lost 2 bases, and 5 bases had no gene match. The CDR3 loop spans 16 amino acids. Germline V CDR1 and CDR2: SGHRS, YFSETQ. DNA of the CDR3: TGCGCCAGCAGCTTACCCCGGACAGGGGGCACAGATACGCAGTATTTT. It encodes CASSLPRTGGTDTQYF.

The chain uses TRBV18 and TRBJ2-2; D is unresolved. Between the trimmed V and J ends, which lost 0 bases and 6 bases, there was a span of 5 bases. CDR1 and CDR2 (germline): KGHSH, LQKENI. The CDR3 sequence is 13 residues long. CDR3 sequence (DNA): TGTGCCAGCTCACCACCCTCGCCCGGGGAGCTGTTTTTT. Translated, it gives CASSPPSPGELFF. The full variable domain, its missing parts supplied by reference TRBV18 and TRBJ2-2, is NAGVMQNPRHLVRRRGQEARLRCSPMKGHSHVYWYRQLPEEGLKFMVYLQKENIIDESGMPKERFSAEFPKEGPSILRIQQVVRGDSAAYFCASSPPSPGELFFGEGSRLTVL.

The chain carries TRBV27 and TRBJ2-5; D remains unclear. The CDR3 length is 14 residues. Germline CDR1 reads MNHEY; CDR2 reads SMNVEV (reference sequence). V lost 4 bases and J lost 2, with 11 bases in between. CDR3 sequence reads: CASSSRSGQETQYF. The CDR3 DNA sequence: TGTGCCAGCAGTTCGAGGTCCGGGCAAGAGACCCAGTACTTC.

The V and J genes are TRBV2 and TRBJ2-7; the match to TRBD2 covers 11 bases. Germline V CDR1 and CDR2: SNHLY, FYNNEI. There are 15 residues in the CDR3. After removal of 8 bases from V and 0 bases from J, the junction contained 6 bases not matched to a gene. The CDR3 sequence is CASVPTSGSSYEQYF. The CDR3 DNA reads TGTGCCAGCGTACCAACTAGCGGGAGCTCCTACGAGCAGTACTTC.

V usage is TRBV6-2 or TRBV6-3 and J usage is TRBJ1-1; D is possibly TRBD1 (5 bases). This CDR3 contains 12 residues. Trimming pared 5 bases from V and 9 bases from J, leaving 13 bases between. Germline assignment: CDR1 MNHEY and CDR2 SVGEGT. For the CDR3, the DNA is TGTGCCAGCAGTATGGGGCTGGGCAAAGCTTTCTTT. Encoded protein: CASSMGLGKAFF.

The J gene is TRBJ2-2, the V gene TRBV6-5; TRBD1 is a possible D gene (6 bases). With 6 bases removed from V and 6 bases from J, the gap between germline ends came to 14 bases. This CDR3 is built from 14 residues. Germline V gives CDR1 MNHEY, CDR2 SVGAGI. CDR3 in amino acids: CASRGAGAAGELFF. The CDR3 nucleotides read TGTGCCAGCAGGGGAGCAGGGGCGGCCGGGGAGCTGTTTTTT.

The V and J genes are TRBV5-5 and TRBJ1-1, with 7 nucleotides matching TRBD1. The V gene end was trimmed by 4 bases and the J gene end by 6 bases; junction bases not matched to a gene: 9. The CDR3 has 14 amino acids. Germline V gene sequence: CDR1 SGHKS, CDR2 YYEKEE (reference sequence). The CDR3 loop reads CASSPGGTVSEAFF. DNA for the CDR3: TGTGCCAGCAGCCCAGGGGGGACAGTCTCTGAAGCTTTCTTT.

The chain is built from TRBV7-8 and TRBJ2-1; no clear D gene. Trimming pared 1 base from V and 4 bases from J, leaving 5 bases between. Germline V CDR1 and CDR2: SGHVS, FQNEAQ. This CDR3 contains 13 residues. CDR3 coding DNA: TGTGCCAGCAGCTTAGGTCCGTACAATGAGCAGTTCTTC. It is translated as CASSLGPYNEQFF.

This clone appeared once. J is TRBJ1-1 and V is TRBV3-1 (or the pseudogene TRBV3-2), with unresolved D. The CDR3 has 13 residues. V was trimmed by 1 base and J by 5 bases, leaving 8 bases between them. CDR1 and CDR2 from the germline V gene are LGHDT and YNNKEL (reference sequence). CDR3 in DNA: TGTGCCAGCAGCCAAGTAAGGCAGACTGAAGCTTTCTTT. This sequence encodes CASSQVRQTEAFF.